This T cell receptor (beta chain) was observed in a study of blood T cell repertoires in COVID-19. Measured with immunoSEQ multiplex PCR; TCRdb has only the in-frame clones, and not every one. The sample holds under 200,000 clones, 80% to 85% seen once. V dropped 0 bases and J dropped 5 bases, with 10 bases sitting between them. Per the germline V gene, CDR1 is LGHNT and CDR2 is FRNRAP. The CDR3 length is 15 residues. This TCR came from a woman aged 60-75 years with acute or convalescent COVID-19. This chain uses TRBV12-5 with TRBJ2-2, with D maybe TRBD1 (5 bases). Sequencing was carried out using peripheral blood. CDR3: CASGLVQGGTGELFF. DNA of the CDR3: TGTGCTAGTGGTTTGGTCCAGGGTGGGACCGGGGAGCTGTTTTTT.